A single sample is the source of the 26 T cell receptor beta chains below, sequenced in a study of tumor and adjacent non-tumor tissue in lung cancer. RNA was extracted from bulk tissue without any cell sorting. A modified ARM-PCR protocol with three rounds of nested PCR amplified TCRbeta. TCRdb called the multiplex PCR reads again in MiXCR, with one record for every CDR3 protein. The table has fewer than 80,000 distinct CDR3 sequences, about two thirds seen once. Sequencing was performed on lung tumor tissue. Receptors were obtained from a woman in her seventies with non-small cell lung cancer.

As concerns this clonotype: One base away lies a much larger clone, so this may be a sequencing read error. This chain uses TRBV6-6 with TRBJ2-3, with D possibly TRBD2 on 5 matching bases. The V gene lost 2 bases and the J gene lost 4 bases, with 13 bases spanning the gap. Germline V lookup: CDR1 MNHNY, CDR2 SVGAGI (reference sequence). The CDR3 totals 15 residues. The CDR3 is CASSYRGGMADTQYF. The CDR3 DNA reads as TGTGCCAGCAGTTACCGCGGAGGCATGGCAGATACGCAGTATTTT.

On this clonotype itself: An end of the junction does not agree with germline; a read error may underlie this. The V call is TRBV11-3, the J call TRBJ2-2; D is possibly TRBD2 (5 bases). CDR1 SGHNT and CDR2 YENEEA come from the germline V gene. The CDR3 extends over 17 amino acids. CDR3 amino acids: CASSPYLSTSNTGELFF. The CDR3 DNA reads as TGTGCCAGCAGCCCCTATCTATCGACATCGAACACCGGGGAACTGTTTTTT.

V gene TRBV7-9 combines with J gene TRBJ2-7, with a tentative D call TRBD1 (5 bases). CDR1 and CDR2 (germline): SEHNR, FQNEAQ (reference sequence). The CDR3 consists of 14 residues. The CDR3 DNA reads TGTGCTATCAGCTTAGAACAGGCTGCCTGGGAGCAGTACTTC. Translating gives CAISLEQAAWEQYF. The complete variable domain, with remaining parts taken from reference TRBV7-9 and TRBJ2-7, reads DTGVSQNPRHKITKRGQNVTFRCDPISEHNRLYWYRQTLGQGPEFLTYFQNEAQLEKSRLLSDRFSAERPKGSFSTLEIQRTEQGDSAMYLCAISLEQAAWEQYFGPGTRLTVT.

This clonotype came up a few times. This may be a read error: a much more frequent sequence differs by one nucleotide. This sequence joins TRBV12-3 or TRBV12-4 and TRBJ2-2; possibly TRBD1 for D (6 bases). The CDR3 covers 14 residues. Trimming pared 6 bases from V and 7 bases from J, leaving 15 bases between. The CDR3 nucleotides read TGTGCCAGCAGACGGGGACAAGGGAACGGGGAGCTGTTTTTT. It specifies CASRRGQGNGELFF.

On this clonotype: A clone one base away is much larger, so this may be a read error. V usage is TRBV28 and J usage is TRBJ1-5; D may be TRBD1 (5 bases). V was pared by 1 base and J by 1 base, with 8 bases between. This CDR3 has 15 residues. Germline V CDR1 and CDR2: MDHEN, SYDVKM. The CDR3 loop is CASSLFGDSNQPQHF. The CDR3 coding sequence is TGTGCCAGCAGTTTATTCGGGGACAGCAATCAGCCCCAGCATTTT.

The CDR3 here is CASSERVDSGANVLTF. DNA for the CDR3: TGTGCCAGCAGTGAGAGGGTTGACTCTGGGGCCAACGTCCTGACTTTC. The chain has TRBV7-9 and TRBJ2-6; a weak D match, TRBD2 (5 bases). Looked up from germline, CDR1 is SEHNR and CDR2 is FQNEAQ (reference sequence). CDR3 length equals 16 residues. The V gene lost 6 bases and the J gene lost 0 bases, with 12 bases spanning the gap.

Comment on this clonotype: At one end the junction does not follow the germline gene, possibly because of a read error. The chain couples TRBV29-1 to TRBJ2-2; 11 positions match TRBD2. The CDR3 loop spans 16 amino acids. Germline V gene sequence: CDR1 SQVTM, CDR2 ANQGSEA. Here the CDR3 reads CSVELTSGRYTGELSF. CDR3 in DNA: TGCAGCGTTGAGCTCACTAGCGGGAGATACACCGGGGAGCTATCTTTT.

Points on this clonotype: The conserved final phenylalanine or tryptophan is absent from the CDR3, which likely points to a read error. The chain joins TRBV4-2 to TRBJ2-7; 10 bases agree with TRBD2. Germline V lookup: CDR1 LGHNA, CDR2 YNFKEQ. The CDR3 consists of 22 residues. The CDR3 loop reads CANSQVFIGLLAGLPSSYEQYS. CDR3 nucleotides: TGTGCCAACAGCCAAGTTTTCATCGGATTACTAGCGGGATTACCGAGCTCCTACGAGCAGTACTCC.

This clonotype was observed a handful of times. This may come from a read error, since a much larger clone is one base off. The chain links TRBV10-3 to TRBJ1-4, with 8 bases fitting TRBD1. CDR1 and CDR2 from the germline V gene are ENHRY and SYGVKD. The CDR3 is 14 residues long. CDR3 coding DNA: TGTGTCATCAGTCGAGGACAGGGAAATGAAAAACTGTTTTTT. The encoded protein is CVISRGQGNEKLFF.

The CDR3 is CSVGERGPGSPLHF. CDR3 bases: TGCAGCGTTGGAGAGCGGGGGCCGGGGTCACCCCTCCACTTT. The chain carries TRBV29-1 and TRBJ1-6, with D possibly TRBD1 on 6 matching bases. Trimming shortened V by 4 bases and J by 10 bases, and 17 bases separated the two germline ends. CDR1 SQVTM and CDR2 ANQGSEA come from the germline V gene. This CDR3 is built from 14 residues.

Details on this clonotype: A read error may explain this, as a much larger clone is one base away. In this CDR3 the conserved last residue, phenylalanine or tryptophan, is missing, so a read error is likely. The chain is built from TRBV28 and TRBJ2-7; no clear D gene. From germline, CDR1 is MDHEN and CDR2 SYDVKM. This CDR3 is built from 11 residues. Trimming took 6 bases from V and 2 from J, leaving 5 bases between them. The CDR3 DNA follows: TGTGCCAGCAGCTTCGCCTACGAGCAGTACCTC. It encodes CASSFAYEQYL.

The chain joins TRBV29-1 to TRBJ2-1, with D uncertain. CDR1 SQVTM and CDR2 ANQGSEA come from the germline V gene. The CDR3 has 15 residues. Deletions cut 1 base from V and 5 bases from J, with 15 bases between. This CDR3 is CSVEGWLAADNEQFF. The DNA for the CDR3 is TGCAGCGTTGAAGGTTGGCTCGCGGCCGACAATGAGCAGTTCTTC.

This clonotype was observed at least ten times. The gene calls are TRBV20-1 and TRBJ2-3; no reliable D call. The CDR3 is 12 residues long. Germline CDR1 is DFQATT and CDR2 is SNEGSKA (reference sequence). Trimming removed 2 bases from V and 6 bases from J, with 9 bases in between. Here the CDR3 DNA reads TGCAGTGCTAGAAGACAAGCGGATACGCAGTATTTT. It is translated as CSARRQADTQYF.

For this clonotype: This may come from a read error, since a much larger clone is one base off. The chain links TRBV24-1 to TRBJ1-1; TRBD1 is a possible D gene (5 bases). Germline loops: CDR1 KGHDR, CDR2 SFDVKD. CDR3 length equals 15 residues. V was trimmed by 2 bases and J by 7 bases, leaving 16 bases between them. This CDR3 is CATSDSSGGGIEAFF. The CDR3 DNA is TGTGCCACCAGTGATTCCTCGGGGGGAGGAATTGAAGCTTTCTTT.

This clonotype was counted between two and nine times. The rearrangement uses TRBV5-4 and TRBJ2-3; perhaps TRBD1 as D (5 bases). V dropped 2 bases and J dropped 3 bases, with 16 bases sitting between them. CDR3 length: 16 amino acids. The germline gives CDR1 SGHNT, CDR2 YYREEE (reference sequence). CDR3 sequence: CASSLGDDEATDTQYF. The CDR3 DNA reads TGTGCCAGCAGCTTAGGGGATGACGAGGCGACAGATACGCAGTATTTT.

On this clonotype itself: This sequence may be a read error, since a much larger clone differs from it by one base. The chain carries TRBV5-1 and TRBJ2-7; 7 nucleotides agree with TRBD1. CDR3 size: 15 residues. CDR1 and CDR2 from the germline V gene are SGHRS and YFSETQ. With V trimmed by 4 bases and J by 3 bases, 10 bases remained unmatched. Here the CDR3 DNA reads TGCGCCAGCAGCACCGGACAGGACCACGACTACGAGCAGTACTTC. It is translated as CASSTGQDHDYEQYF. Together with reference TRBV5-1 and TRBJ2-7, the CDR3 gives the full variable domain: KAGVTQTPRYLIKTRGQQVTLSCSPISGHRSVSWYQQTPGQGLQFLFEYFSETQRNKGNFPGRFSGRQFSNSRSEMNVSTLELGDSALYLCASSTGQDHDYEQYFGPGTRLTVT.

Worth noting for this clonotype: Germline is not matched at one junction end, which may reflect a read error. J is TRBJ2-2 and V is TRBV20-1, with 9 bases matching TRBD2. CDR1 and CDR2 from the germline V gene are DFQATT and SNEGSKA (reference sequence). This CDR3 region has 16 residues. The CDR3 bases are TGCAGTGCTGGAGATTCGCGGGAGGGCGGCATCGGGGAGCTGTTTTTT. It codes for CSAGDSREGGIGELFF.

Ten or more counts support this clonotype. The chain recombines TRBV5-5 with TRBJ1-4, with D perhaps matching TRBD1 (5 bases). V was cut by 2 bases and J by 3 bases, with 14 bases left in between. Germline values: CDR1 SGHKS, CDR2 YYEKEE (reference sequence). The CDR3 extends over 16 amino acids. The CDR3 spells CASSLLGRVSNEKLFF. CDR3 nucleotides: TGTGCCAGCAGCTTACTAGGCAGGGTCTCTAATGAAAAACTGTTTTTT. The complete variable domain, with remaining parts taken from reference TRBV5-5 and TRBJ1-4, reads DAGVTQSPTHLIKTRGQQVTLRCSPISGHKSVSWYQQVLGQGPQFIFQYYEKEERGRGNFPDRFSARQFPNYSSELNVNALLLGDSALYLCASSLLGRVSNEKLFFGSGTQLSVL.

As DNA, the CDR3 is TGTGCCTGTAGCTTGGGGGGGCCAGGGGTGGCTGGTTACACCTTC. It yields the protein CACSLGGPGVAGYTF. This rearrangement joins TRBV5-4 to TRBJ1-2; D might be TRBD1 (6 bases). This CDR3 comprises 15 residues. The germline gives CDR1 SGHNT, CDR2 YYREEE (reference sequence). V gave up 10 bases and J gave up 11 bases, with 30 bases separating them. The complete variable domain, with remaining parts taken from reference TRBV5-4 and TRBJ1-2, reads ETGVTQSPTHLIKTRGQQVTLRCSSQSGHNTVSWYQQALGQGPQFIFQYYREEENGRGNFPPRFSGLQFPNYSSELNVNALELDDSALYLCACSLGGPGVAGYTFGSGTRLTVV.

Notes on this clonotype: Germline and junction disagree at one end, which may indicate a read error. This chain connects TRBV6-2 or TRBV6-3 to TRBJ1-5; possibly TRBD1 for D (6 bases). CDR3 length: 13 amino acids. CDR1 and CDR2 (germline): MNHEY, SVGEGT. The CDR3 coding sequence is TGTGCCAGCAATTCCGACAGGAGTCAGACCCAGCATTTT. The encoded protein is CASNSDRSQTQHF.

By proportion, this clonotype is medium-sized (0.01 to 0.1%). V gene TRBV5-6 combines with J gene TRBJ2-2, with D hard to call. The V and J ends lost 2 bases and 1 base respectively, with 6 bases between them. The CDR3 extends over 14 amino acids. CDR1 and CDR2 from the germline V gene are SGHDT and YYEEEE. CDR3 coding DNA: TGTGCCAGCAGCTTTACATTGAACACCGGGGAGCTGTTTTTT. Translating it yields CASSFTLNTGELFF.

As to this clonotype: At one boundary the junction diverges from the germline segment, which might be a read error. This chain connects TRBV6-5 to TRBJ1-2; a weak D match, TRBD1 (5 bases). The CDR3 is made up of 16 amino acids. CDR1 is MNHEY, CDR2 SVGAGI, per germline. DNA of the CDR3: TGTCCCAGCAGTTTCCTTCGGGACGGTACTAACTATGGCTACACCTTC. Protein: CPSSFLRDGTNYGYTF.

As concerns this clonotype: At one of its ends the junction is not consistent with the germline gene, which may arise from a read error. This chain joins TRBV10-3 and TRBJ2-5; 8 bases line up with TRBD2. CDR1 and CDR2 from the germline V gene are ENHRY and SYGVKD. The CDR3 runs 16 residues. This CDR3 is CAISKLAEASEETRYF. CDR3 nucleotide sequence: TGCGCCATCAGTAAACTAGCGGAGGCTTCCGAAGAGACCCGGTACTTC.

In its sample, this clonotype was seen once. This may be a read error: a much more frequent sequence differs by one nucleotide. This chain links TRBV6-1 with TRBJ1-5; D is possibly TRBD1 (5 bases). The CDR3 sequence is 13 residues long. The germline V gene encodes CDR1 MNHNS and CDR2 SASEGT. CDR3 DNA: TGTGCCTGCAGCGACAGTATAGGCCAGCCCCAGCATTTT. Translation gives CACSDSIGQPQHF.

This clonotype was seen repeatedly, ten times or more. The rearrangement uses TRBV6-5 and TRBJ2-7, with D possibly being TRBD1 (5 bases). The CDR3 is 12 amino acids. V lost 5 bases and J 3 bases, leaving 8 bases between the germline ends. The germline V gene has CDR1 MNHEY and CDR2 SVGAGI. CDR3 amino acids: CASSPGNYEQYF. The CDR3, as DNA: TGTGCCAGCAGTCCAGGGAACTACGAGCAGTACTTC.

Comments on this clonotype: One end of the junction fails to match germline, which may point to a read error. The chain joins TRBV14 to TRBJ1-2; D is ambiguous. Germline loops: CDR1 SGHDN, CDR2 FVKESK. The CDR3 contains 17 residues. The DNA of the CDR3 is TGTGACAGCGGCCAAGATAGGGTCGGGATAATTTTCTATGGCTACACCTTC. Amino acid sequence: CDSGQDRVGIIFYGYTF. Full variable domain (missing parts from reference TRBV14 and TRBJ1-2): EAGVTQFPSHSVIEKGQTVTLRCDPISGHDNLYWYRRVMGKEIKFLLHFVKESKQDESGMPNNRFLAERTGGTYSTLKVQPAELEDSGVYFCDSGQDRVGIIFYGYTFGSGTRLTVV.